This T cell receptor beta chain was obtained from a study of blood T cells in healthy people across ages. Per the germline V gene, CDR1 is SGHRS and CDR2 is YFSETQ. Deletions cut 3 bases from V and 0 bases from J, with 7 bases between. CDR3 length: 15 amino acids. PCR was performed a second time for about 7 to 11 cycles using a sample-barcoded 5' primer and a J-beta primer mix. TCRdb re-called the 5' RACE reads with MiXCR, one entry per CDR3 protein. The sample consists of about 630,000 distinct CDR3 sequences, about 21% of them appearing once. Many counts were recorded for this clonotype. This sequence originates from a man aged 70 or older in good health. The sequenced sample was blood. The chain joins TRBV5-1 to TRBJ2-6, with D perhaps assigned TRBD1 or TRBD2 (5 bases each). The CDR3 DNA sequence: TGCGCCAGCAGCTATGGGGGCTCTGGGGCCAACGTCCTGACTTTC. This encodes CASSYGGSGANVLTF.